This T cell receptor (beta chain) was observed in a study of control samples from healthy donors and cancer patients. This clone has only a few counts. Per germline, CDR1 MNHNS and CDR2 SASEGT. The V gene lost 3 bases and the J gene lost 0 bases, with 6 bases spanning the gap. This CDR3 spans 15 amino acids. Assay: immunoSEQ multiplex PCR; the TCRdb copy retains only in-frame clones and omits some. The repertoire holds 95,000 to 100,000 clones, approximately 78% seen once, with roughly 2% in the top ten. Material for sequencing was blood. V is TRBV6-1 and J is TRBJ2-6; D not certain. This receptor was taken from a man between 60 and 75 years old in good health. The CDR3 spells CASSDIYSGANVLTF. The CDR3 coding sequence is TGTGCCAGCAGTGATATCTACTCTGGGGCCAACGTCCTGACTTTC.